Sequencing of this T cell receptor beta chain was carried out in a study of response to subunit inactivated influenza vaccine. Regarding the study as a whole: That few new T cells are recruited by each seasonal influenza vaccination was the authors' suggestion.

In its sample, this clonotype was seen a few times. Antigen unknown. Deletions cut 2 bases from V and 3 bases from J, with 14 bases between. The CDR3 consists of 15 residues. Germline V CDR1 and CDR2: KGHSH, LQKENI. TCRdb analysed the RT-PCR reads with MiXCR anew, one entry per CDR3 protein. Of about 610,000 distinct CDR3 sequences detected, 14% appear once; the ten largest clones hold over 8.5%. The rearrangement joins TRBV18 to TRBJ2-7; D is possibly TRBD1 (6 bases). The TCR was taken from a man in his fifties or sixties who received an inactivated influenza vaccine. Sequenced here: PBMCs from blood, sampled 12 days after vaccination. CDR3 in amino acids: CASSPNPAGVYEQYF. The CDR3 nucleotides read TGTGCCAGCTCACCAAACCCAGCAGGGGTCTACGAGCAGTACTTC.